In its sample, the clone carrying this TCR beta chain was seen many times. Antigen: not known. The CDR3 is 14 residues long. The ends were cut back, 4 bases at V and 4 bases at J, with 12 bases in the middle. Germline V gene lookup returns CDR1 MDHEN and CDR2 SYDVKM. TCRdb reprocessed the RT-PCR reads via MiXCR and lists one record per CDR3 protein. The data contain roughly 700,000 distinct CDR3 sequences, approximately 15% of them seen just once; the ten biggest clones take up 6.5% to 8.5%. The data stem from a study of response to subunit inactivated influenza vaccine. Points from the study as a whole: It was the authors' suggestion that each seasonal influenza vaccination recruits few new T cells.

This TCR derives from a man aged 45 to 65 who received an inactivated influenza vaccine. The genes are TRBV28 and TRBJ2-3; a possible D gene is TRBD1 (5 bases). The sequences come from PBMCs from blood, collected roughly 15 days before vaccination. CDR3: CASSSIQQADTQYF. The CDR3 DNA is TGTGCCAGCAGTTCCATCCAACAGGCAGATACGCAGTATTTT.